The clone carrying this T cell receptor (beta chain) was observed many times. Its antigen remains unknown. These data are taken from a study of T-cell reconstitution after alpha-beta-depleted transplantation in children. Study-wide findings and caveats: Reportedly, roughly two months post-transplant, alpha-beta T cells arose from several hundred expanded graft clones. One year after transplant, T-cell counts and diversity came mostly from newly produced T cells. Surviving recipient T cells and thymic progenitors produced the high day-60 TCRbeta diversity seen in some patients.

The ends were cut back, 0 bases at V and 7 bases at J, with 19 bases in the middle. CDR1 and CDR2 (germline): LGHNA, YSLEER. The CDR3 totals 17 residues. TCRbeta library preparation incorporated unique molecular identifiers. MiXCR, applied by TCRdb to the PCR reads, yields one record per CDR3 protein. Among about 290,000 distinct CDR3 sequences listed, around 7.3% were seen once. The J gene is TRBJ2-1, the V gene TRBV4-3, with D tentatively TRBD1 or TRBD2 (5 bases each). This receptor was identified in a female patient aged 2 to 10 who had a stem cell transplant for Fanconi anemia, so the T cells may come from the graft donor. The sequenced sample was peripheral blood, obtained 360 days after TCRalphabeta/CD19-depleted stem cell transplant. CDR3 nucleotide sequence: TGCGCCAGCAGCCAAGATCTTGGGGCAGGGAGAAAGAATGAGCAGTTCTTC. This encodes CASSQDLGAGRKNEQFF.